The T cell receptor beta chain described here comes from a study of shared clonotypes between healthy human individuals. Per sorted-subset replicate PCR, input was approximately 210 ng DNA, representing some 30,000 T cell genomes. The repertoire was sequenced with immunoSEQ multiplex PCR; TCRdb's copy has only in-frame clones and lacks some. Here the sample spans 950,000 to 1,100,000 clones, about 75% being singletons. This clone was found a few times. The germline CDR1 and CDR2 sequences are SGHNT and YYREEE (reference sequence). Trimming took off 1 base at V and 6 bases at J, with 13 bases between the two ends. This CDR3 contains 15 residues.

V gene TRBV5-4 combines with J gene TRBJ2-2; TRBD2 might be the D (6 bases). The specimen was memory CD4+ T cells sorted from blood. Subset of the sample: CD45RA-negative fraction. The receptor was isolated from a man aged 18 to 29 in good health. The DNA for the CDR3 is TGTGCCAGCAGCTTGTTGGCGGGAAGCGCCGGGGAGCTGTTTTTT. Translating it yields CASSLLAGSAGELFF.